Listed below are T cell receptor beta chains from one sample, sequenced in a study of T cells in narcolepsy. The table came from immunoSEQ multiplex PCR; TCRdb's copy has only in-frame clones and leaves some out. The sample includes approximately 16,000 clones, around 70% seen only once; the top ten take 13% to 15%. The sequenced sample was CD45RA- memory CD8+ T cells from PBMCs. Receptors originate from a human donor with narcolepsy. CDR3s include the opening cysteine and the closing phenylalanine or tryptophan. Fields, in order: clone size, D gene, V gene, J gene, CDR3 protein, CDR3 DNA. A D gene is named only where the DNA matches it firmly. Part of the rows lack a size; the others show once, few, many or a class for expanded clones.

abundance: .; d_gene: .; v_gene: TRBV7-9; j_gene: TRBJ1-4; CDR3aa: CASSSSSFANEKLFF; CDR3nt: TGTGCCAGCAGCTCCTCCTCCTTTGCTAATGAAAAACTGTTTTTT
abundance: once; d_gene: .; v_gene: TRBV7-8; j_gene: TRBJ2-6; CDR3aa: CASSLGFRRSHSGANVLTF; CDR3nt: TGTGCCAGCAGCTTAGGTTTTAGGAGGAGCCACTCTGGGGCCAACGTCCTGACTTTC
abundance: few; d_gene: TRBD1; v_gene: TRBV6-5; j_gene: TRBJ2-5; CDR3aa: CASSYGQGGKTQYF; CDR3nt: TGTGCCAGCAGCTATGGACAGGGGGGAAAGACCCAGTACTTC
abundance: .; d_gene: .; v_gene: TRBV27; j_gene: TRBJ1-5; CDR3aa: CASSLSMRVGNQPQHF; CDR3nt: TGTGCCAGCAGTTTATCCATGAGGGTTGGCAATCAGCCCCAGCATTTT
abundance: once; d_gene: .; v_gene: TRBV4-1; j_gene: TRBJ2-2; CDR3aa: CASSQEALGLGTGELFF; CDR3nt: TGCGCCAGCAGCCAAGAGGCATTAGGACTGGGCACCGGGGAGCTGTTTTTT
abundance: .; d_gene: TRBD1; v_gene: TRBV6-5; j_gene: TRBJ2-7; CDR3aa: CASSYFPGQPYEQYF; CDR3nt: TGTGCCAGCAGTTATTTCCCGGGACAGCCCTACGAGCAGTACTTC
abundance: .; d_gene: .; v_gene: TRBV2; j_gene: TRBJ1-1; CDR3aa: CASSESGALMNTEAFF; CDR3nt: TGTGCCAGCAGTGAGTCAGGGGCCTTGATGAACACTGAAGCTTTCTTT
abundance: medium-sized; d_gene: .; v_gene: TRBV7-2; j_gene: TRBJ2-1; CDR3aa: CASSRGSYNEQFF; CDR3nt: TGTGCCAGCAGCCGTGGCTCCTACAATGAGCAGTTCTTC
abundance: .; d_gene: .; v_gene: TRBV7-6; j_gene: TRBJ2-7; CDR3aa: CASSPGTGREQYF; CDR3nt: TGTGCCAGCAGCCCAGGGACGGGAAGGGAGCAGTACTTC
abundance: once; d_gene: .; v_gene: TRBV2; j_gene: TRBJ2-3; CDR3aa: CASRPPDSDTQYF; CDR3nt: TGTGCCAGCAGGCCCCCAGATTCAGATACGCAGTATTTT
abundance: .; d_gene: .; v_gene: TRBV21-1; j_gene: TRBJ2-2; CDR3aa: CASSKDSGERWEYTGELFF; CDR3nt: TGTGCCAGCAGCAAGGACTCGGGCGAGCGGTGGGAATATACCGGGGAGCTGTTTTTT
abundance: .; d_gene: .; v_gene: TRBV2; j_gene: TRBJ2-7; CDR3aa: CASSDPTSSYEQYF; CDR3nt: TGTGCCAGCAGTGACCCGACTAGCTCCTACGAGCAGTACTTC
abundance: once; d_gene: TRBD1; v_gene: TRBV7-7; j_gene: TRBJ2-7; CDR3aa: CASSSTGGEQYF; CDR3nt: TGTGCCAGCAGCTCGACAGGGGGGGAGCAGTACTTC
abundance: .; d_gene: TRBD2; v_gene: TRBV6-1; j_gene: TRBJ2-1; CDR3aa: CASSPSIAGGNEQFF; CDR3nt: TGTGCCAGCAGCCCAAGCATAGCGGGAGGGAATGAGCAGTTCTTC
abundance: .; d_gene: TRBD1; v_gene: TRBV2; j_gene: TRBJ1-2; CDR3aa: CASSQDRGYSAGYTF; CDR3nt: TGTGCCAGCAGTCAGGACAGGGGGTATTCGGCGGGCTACACCTTC
abundance: .; d_gene: .; v_gene: TRBV5-4; j_gene: TRBJ1-1; CDR3aa: CASTRGQTNTEAFF; CDR3nt: TGTGCCAGCACCCGTGGACAGACGAACACTGAAGCTTTCTTT
abundance: .; d_gene: TRBD1; v_gene: TRBV15; j_gene: TRBJ1-6; CDR3aa: CATSRPGTGNSPLHF; CDR3nt: TGTGCCACCAGCAGACCCGGGACAGGGAATTCACCCCTCCACTTT
abundance: .; d_gene: .; v_gene: TRBV11-2; j_gene: TRBJ1-1; CDR3aa: CASSDSGVGSSFF; CDR3nt: TGTGCCAGCAGTGATAGTGGTGTGGGGTCGTCTTTCTTT
abundance: few; d_gene: TRBD1; v_gene: TRBV6-6; j_gene: TRBJ2-1; CDR3aa: CASSHPGTGIDEQFF; CDR3nt: TGTGCCAGCAGCCACCCAGGGACAGGGATTGATGAGCAGTTCTTC
abundance: .; d_gene: .; v_gene: TRBV2; j_gene: TRBJ2-6; CDR3aa: CASSDLAGGANVLTF; CDR3nt: TGTGCCAGCAGTGACCTGGCAGGCGGGGCCAACGTCCTGACTTTC
abundance: .; d_gene: TRBD2; v_gene: TRBV5-5; j_gene: TRBJ2-7; CDR3aa: CASSLGWRGAYEQYF; CDR3nt: TGTGCCAGCAGCTTGGGATGGCGGGGGGCCTACGAGCAGTACTTC
abundance: .; d_gene: TRBD2; v_gene: TRBV30; j_gene: TRBJ2-7; CDR3aa: CAWSVPSGRAYEQYF; CDR3nt: TGTGCCTGGAGTGTACCTAGCGGGAGGGCGTACGAGCAGTACTTC
abundance: once; d_gene: .; v_gene: TRBV4-2; j_gene: TRBJ2-1; CDR3aa: CASSQDFQGSSYNEQFF; CDR3nt: TGTGCCAGCAGCCAAGATTTTCAGGGGTCCTCCTACAATGAGCAGTTCTTC
abundance: few; d_gene: .; v_gene: TRBV2; j_gene: TRBJ1-2; CDR3aa: CASSDRISYTF; CDR3nt: TGTGCCAGCAGTGATCGGATAAGCTACACCTTC
abundance: medium-sized; d_gene: TRBD2; v_gene: TRBV13; j_gene: TRBJ2-2; CDR3aa: CASSSGLAGGHGELFF; CDR3nt: TGTGCCAGCAGCTCAGGACTAGCGGGGGGGCACGGGGAGCTGTTTTTT
abundance: .; d_gene: .; v_gene: TRBV7-6; j_gene: TRBJ2-1; CDR3aa: CASSLGGLDEQFF; CDR3nt: TGTGCCAGCAGCTTAGGGGGATTAGATGAGCAGTTCTTC